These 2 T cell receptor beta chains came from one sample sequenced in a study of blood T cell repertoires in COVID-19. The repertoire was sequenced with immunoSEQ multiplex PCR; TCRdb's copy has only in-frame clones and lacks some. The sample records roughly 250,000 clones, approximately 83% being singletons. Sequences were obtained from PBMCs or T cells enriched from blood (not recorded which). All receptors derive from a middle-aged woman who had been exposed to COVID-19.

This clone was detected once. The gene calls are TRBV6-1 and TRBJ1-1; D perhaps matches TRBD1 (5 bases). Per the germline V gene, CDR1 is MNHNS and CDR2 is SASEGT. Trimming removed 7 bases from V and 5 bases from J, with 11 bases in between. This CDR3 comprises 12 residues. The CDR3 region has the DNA TGTGCCAGCACTTTAGGGGCGACTGAAGCTTTCTTT. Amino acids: CASTLGATEAFF.

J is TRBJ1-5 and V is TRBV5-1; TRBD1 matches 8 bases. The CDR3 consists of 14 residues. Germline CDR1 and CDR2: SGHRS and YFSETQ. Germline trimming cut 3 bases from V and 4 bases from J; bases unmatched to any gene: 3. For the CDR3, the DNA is TGCGCCAGCAGCTCGGGACAGGCAAATCAGCCCCAGCATTTT. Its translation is CASSSGQANQPQHF.